The sequence of this T cell receptor beta chain was determined in a study of post-analysis software for immune sequencing data. The CDR3 spans 13 residues. V was clipped by 4 bases and J by 5 bases, with 10 bases between them. Germline values: CDR1 SGHRS, CDR2 YFSETQ. This clonotype was recorded many times. Its antigen is not identified. Unique molecular identifiers featured in each of the TCR beta cDNA libraries. MiXCR was run by TCRdb on the PCR reads, yielding one entry per CDR3 protein. The top ten hold roughly 0.57% of the sample, which has 700,000 to 800,000 distinct CDR3 sequences, less than 35% seen once. The study's findings and limits: Five TRBV segments, including TRBV5-6, TRBV5-1 and TRBV20-1, were more frequent in patients than controls.

This clonotype originated in a girl aged 10 to 17 with multiple sclerosis. The source material was blood. This chain joins TRBV5-1 and TRBJ2-1; no reliable D call. The CDR3, as DNA: TGCGCCAGCAGCATAGGACCGAACAATGAGCAGTTCTTC. Protein sequence: CASSIGPNNEQFF.